Below are 21 T cell receptor beta chains sequenced from a single sample in a study of Graves' ophthalmopathy and Graves' hyperthyroidism. The sequenced template was RNA, covering the TCR beta CDR3 region. HTBI primers served in a first-round RT-PCR, which a second-round multiplex PCR followed. TCRdb re-called the multiplex PCR reads through MiXCR, storing one row per CDR3 protein. The sample lists 680,000 or so distinct CDR3 sequences, 20% to 25% occurring once. The sequenced sample consisted of peripheral blood. These receptors were taken from a woman younger than 35 with stable Graves' hyperthyroidism. Some clones in this sample may be carry-over from other donors' samples.

This clonotype was recorded at least ten times. The J gene is TRBJ2-7, the V gene TRBV18, with TRBD1 identical over 7 bases. Germline V gene lookup returns CDR1 KGHSH and CDR2 LQKENI. The CDR3 contains 15 residues. The ends lost 3 bases at V and 2 bases at J; junction bases unmatched: 7. CDR3 DNA sequence: TGTGCCAGCTCACCTAGACAGGGTGAGGCCTACGAGCAGTACTTC. Translating it yields CASSPRQGEAYEQYF.

This chain uses TRBV7-8 with TRBJ2-7; 7 bases map to TRBD1. The germline gives CDR1 SGHVS, CDR2 FQNEAQ. The CDR3 loop spans 15 amino acids. J gave up 7 bases and V 5 bases, and 14 bases lay outside the gene matches. CDR3 in amino acids: CASSATSGTVLEQYF. CDR3 in DNA: TGTGCCAGCAGCGCAACATCCGGGACAGTATTAGAGCAGTACTTC.

This clonotype was observed at least ten times. A much larger clone is a single base away; this may be a read error. The gene calls are TRBV27 and TRBJ1-1, with 8 bases aligning to TRBD1. Looked up from germline, CDR1 is MNHEY and CDR2 is SMNVEV (reference sequence). The CDR3 is 14 residues long. The CDR3 is CAGSGDRGVTEAFF. The CDR3, as DNA: TGTGCCGGCAGTGGAGACAGGGGAGTTACTGAAGCTTTCTTT.

This clonotype was seen repeatedly, ten times or more. The V and J genes are TRBV20-1 and TRBJ1-1; D is unclear. Per germline, CDR1 DFQATT and CDR2 SNEGSKA (reference sequence). V lost 5 bases and J lost 5, with 12 bases in between. This CDR3 is built from 12 residues. The CDR3 spells CSAQSDRTEAFF. The CDR3 region has the DNA TGCAGTGCTCAGTCGGATCGGACTGAAGCTTTCTTT.

This clonotype was seen many times. The rearrangement joins TRBV6-2 or TRBV6-3 to TRBJ1-2; D unresolved. Germline values: CDR1 MNHEY, CDR2 SVGEGT. V lost 6 bases and J lost 4, with 21 bases in between. The CDR3 is made up of 16 amino acids. In DNA form, the CDR3 reads TGTGCCAGCAGCGATAGGGCCCAACTGCGTCTCTATGGCTACACCTTC. This gives the protein CASSDRAQLRLYGYTF.

This clonotype was found many times. The rearrangement links TRBV2 to TRBJ1-1; unclear D gene. The V gene's germline CDR1 is SNHLY and CDR2 FYNNEI. This CDR3 is 13 amino acids long. V was trimmed by 7 bases and J by 2 bases, leaving 11 bases between them. The CDR3 protein is CASIRARNTEAFF. The CDR3 DNA reads as TGTGCCAGCATCCGGGCCCGTAACACTGAAGCTTTCTTT.

The gene calls are TRBV12-3 or TRBV12-4 and TRBJ1-3, with 9 bases lining up with TRBD1. Losses at the gene ends were 2 bases for V and 4 bases for J; bases not matched to a gene: 6. The CDR3 totals 16 residues. The CDR3 nucleotides read TGTGCCAGCAGTTTACCCACAACAGGGGGCGGAAACACCATATATTTT. Protein: CASSLPTTGGGNTIYF.

The rearrangement links TRBV6-2 or TRBV6-3 to TRBJ1-1; D is unresolved. The CDR3 has 12 amino acids. The germline V and J ends were trimmed by 2 bases and 10 bases, with 11 bases remaining between them. Germline values: CDR1 MNHEY, CDR2 SVGEGT. The CDR3 spells CASSYTTDGAFF. In nucleotides, the CDR3 is TGTGCCAGCAGTTACACCACGGATGGAGCTTTCTTT.

In this sample, this clonotype turned up many times. This chain's CDR3 is CASSPSRQKQPQHF. Written as DNA, the CDR3 is TGTGCCAGCAGCCCCAGTAGACAGAAACAGCCCCAGCATTTT. The genes are TRBV7-8 and TRBJ1-5, with D perhaps TRBD1 (5 bases). Germline lookup yields CDR1 SGHVS and CDR2 FQNEAQ. This CDR3 spans 14 amino acids. With 5 bases removed from V and 7 bases from J, the gap between germline ends came to 15 bases.

The table lists this clonotype with many counts. The V call is TRBV12-3 or TRBV12-4, the J call TRBJ2-5; D not resolved. The CDR3 has 15 residues. Deletions cut 5 bases from V and 5 bases from J, with 18 bases between. CDR3 region: CASSPPFPQSETQYF. The CDR3 bases are TGTGCCAGCAGTCCCCCCTTTCCACAATCGGAGACCCAGTACTTC.

The V call is TRBV27, the J call TRBJ2-7; no definite D call. With 4 bases removed from V and 2 bases from J, the gap between germline ends came to 9 bases. The CDR3 is 13 residues long. Looked up from germline, CDR1 is MNHEY and CDR2 is SMNVEV (reference sequence). The CDR3 loop reads CASSSTDTYEQYF. The CDR3 DNA reads TGTGCCAGCAGTTCGACGGATACCTACGAGCAGTACTTC.

Ten or more counts support this clonotype. The chain recombines TRBV7-6 with TRBJ2-5, with D possibly being TRBD1 or TRBD2 (5 bases each). V was trimmed by 5 bases and J by 3 bases, leaving 13 bases between them. Looked up from germline, CDR1 is SGHVS and CDR2 is FNYEAQ. The CDR3 loop spans 14 amino acids. The CDR3 coding sequence is TGTGCCAGCAGCCCCCGGGACGGTAAAGAGACCCAGTACTTC. Translating gives CASSPRDGKETQYF.

This clonotype was picked up many times. The chain joins TRBV20-1 to TRBJ2-7; 12 bases line up with TRBD2. The CDR3 totals 15 residues. CDR1 and CDR2 from the germline V gene are DFQATT and SNEGSKA (reference sequence). Trimming cost V 0 bases and J 4 bases; bases outside gene matches: 4. In DNA form, the CDR3 reads TGCAGTGCTAGAGATAGGACTAGCGGGGTTTACGAGCAGTACTTC. Its protein product is CSARDRTSGVYEQYF.

This clonotype was counted many times. The chain carries TRBV6-2 or TRBV6-3 and TRBJ1-6, with D maybe TRBD1 (6 bases). The CDR3 spans 13 residues. The germline V gene encodes CDR1 MNHEY and CDR2 SVGEGT. V lost 7 bases, J lost 8 bases, and 12 bases lay in between. The DNA of the CDR3 is TGTGCCAGCAAGACTAACAGGGATTCACCCCTCCACTTT. Protein sequence: CASKTNRDSPLHF.

The sample holds many counts of this clonotype. V usage is TRBV30 and J usage is TRBJ1-2; D remains ambiguous. Germline V gene lookup returns CDR1 GTSNPN and CDR2 SVGIG (reference sequence). The CDR3 covers 11 residues. The V and J ends lost 1 base and 4 bases respectively, with 4 bases between them. CDR3 loop: CAWSGGYGYTF. Here the CDR3 DNA reads TGTGCCTGGAGTGGGGGCTATGGCTACACCTTC.

This clonotype was recorded at least ten times. V gene TRBV12-3 or TRBV12-4 combines with J gene TRBJ2-5, with 10 nucleotides matching TRBD2. Trimming cost V 6 bases and J 5 bases; bases outside gene matches: 6. CDR3 length: 14 amino acids. The DNA for the CDR3 is TGTGCCAGCAGGCTTAGCGGGGGGAGCGAGACCCAGTACTTC. Protein: CASRLSGGSETQYF.

Only a few counts were recorded for this clonotype. This chain connects TRBV28 to TRBJ2-7, with a tentative D call TRBD1 (5 bases). V was shortened by 4 bases and J by 4 bases, with 26 bases between the two germline ends. CDR3 length equals 18 residues. The germline V gene has CDR1 MDHEN and CDR2 SYDVKM. This CDR3 reads CASSSPILRQAGKYEQYF. CDR3 nucleotide sequence: TGTGCCAGCAGTTCCCCAATTTTAAGACAAGCAGGGAAATACGAGCAGTACTTC.

There are many counts of this clonotype. This chain uses TRBV19 with TRBJ1-1; D unclear. Between the trimmed V and J ends, which lost 3 bases and 2 bases, there was a span of 10 bases. The CDR3 is 14 amino acids. Germline V gene data show CDR1 as LNHDA and CDR2 as SQIVND (reference sequence). For the CDR3, the DNA is TGTGCCAGTAGTATTGGGTACACAAACACTGAAGCTTTCTTT. This codes for CASSIGYTNTEAFF.

This clonotype was seen at least ten times. The CDR3 protein is CASSLVGVGVYGYTF. The DNA of the CDR3 is TGTGCCAGCAGTTTAGTCGGGGTGGGGGTTTATGGCTACACCTTC. V usage is TRBV12-3 or TRBV12-4 and J usage is TRBJ1-2; the D gene is possibly TRBD1 (5 bases). Deletions cut 1 base from V and 5 bases from J, with 14 bases between. The CDR3 runs to 15 residues.

This clonotype was observed once. V usage is TRBV6-5 and J usage is TRBJ1-6; 9 bases agree with TRBD1. This CDR3 is 15 amino acids long. V lost 0 bases to trimming and J lost 9 bases; unmatched junction nucleotides: 3. The germline V gene has CDR1 MNHEY and CDR2 SVGAGI. Here the CDR3 DNA reads TGTGCCAGCAGTTACTCCGTGACAGGGGGTTCACCCCTCCACTTT. Protein sequence: CASSYSVTGGSPLHF.

There are many counts of this clonotype. The chain recombines TRBV6-5 with TRBJ1-2; perhaps TRBD1 as D (5 bases). V lost 2 bases to trimming and J lost 4 bases, with 14 bases between them. The germline V gene has CDR1 MNHEY and CDR2 SVGAGI. The CDR3 totals 15 residues. CDR3 protein: CASSYDRGSGYGYTF. As DNA, the CDR3 is TGTGCCAGCAGTTACGATAGGGGATCCGGCTATGGCTACACCTTC.